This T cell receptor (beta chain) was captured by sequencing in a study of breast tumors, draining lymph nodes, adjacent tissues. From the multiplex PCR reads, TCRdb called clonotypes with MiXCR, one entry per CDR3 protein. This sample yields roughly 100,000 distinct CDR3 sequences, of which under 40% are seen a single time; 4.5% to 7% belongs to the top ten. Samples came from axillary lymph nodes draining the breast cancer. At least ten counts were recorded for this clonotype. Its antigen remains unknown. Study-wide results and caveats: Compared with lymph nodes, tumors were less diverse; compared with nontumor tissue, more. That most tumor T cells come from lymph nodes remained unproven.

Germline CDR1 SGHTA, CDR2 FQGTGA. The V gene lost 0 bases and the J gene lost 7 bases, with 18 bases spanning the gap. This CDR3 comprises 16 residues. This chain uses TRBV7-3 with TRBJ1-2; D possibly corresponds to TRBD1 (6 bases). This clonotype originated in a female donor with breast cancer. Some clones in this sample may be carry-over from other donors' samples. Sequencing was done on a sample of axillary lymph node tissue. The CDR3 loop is CASSLTGTSPGLGYTF. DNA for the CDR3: TGTGCCAGCAGCTTAACGGGGACATCTCCGGGTCTTGGCTACACCTTC.